A selection of T cell receptor beta chains follows, all from one sample in a study of shared clonotypes between healthy human individuals. Libraries were prepared by immunoSEQ multiplex PCR; TCRdb keeps only in-frame clonotypes and omits some of them. The top ten hold about a quarter of the sample, which has about 680,000 clones, roughly nine tenths seen once. Sequenced: naive CD8+ T cells sorted from blood. The origin of the receptors is a young man in good health. The CDR3 runs from the conserved cysteine through the conserved F or W. Fields, in order: D gene, J gene, V gene, clone size, CDR3 protein, CDR3 DNA. D genes are given only for firm matches. Clone size appears in some rows only: once, few, many, or a class for an expanded clone.

- TRBJ2-3 TRBV7-9 once CASSVTGTDTQYF TGTGCCAGCAGCGTTACAGGGACAGATACGCAGTATTTT
- TRBJ2-7 TRBV9 - CASSPWDNSYEQYF TGTGCCAGCAGCCCTTGGGACAACTCCTACGAGCAGTACTTC
TRBD1 TRBJ2-1 TRBV11-2 - CASSDGTGDYNEQFF TGTGCCAGCAGCGACGGGACAGGGGACTACAATGAGCAGTTCTTC
- TRBJ2-7 TRBV27 - CASSYRVNYEQYF TGTGCCAGCTCCTACAGGGTAAACTACGAGCAGTACTTC
- TRBJ2-7 TRBV10-3 - CAISESNTYEQYF TGTGCCATCAGTGAGTCTAACACCTACGAGCAGTACTTC
TRBD2 TRBJ2-7 TRBV4-2 - CASSQASVAGGLSYEQYF TGTGCCAGCAGCCAAGCCTCTGTAGCGGGAGGATTGTCCTACGAGCAGTACTTC
TRBD2 TRBJ2-5 TRBV25-1 - CASSVPGTSGEETQYF TGTGCCAGCAGTGTTCCCGGGACTAGCGGTGAAGAGACCCAGTACTTC
- TRBJ1-1 TRBV4-3 once CASSQDPAGLNTEAFF TGCGCCAGCAGCCAAGACCCGGCGGGTTTGAACACTGAAGCTTTCTTT
TRBD2 TRBJ2-7 TRBV18 - CASSPLASGTGAYEQYF TGTGCCAGCTCACCACTAGCTAGCGGGACGGGGGCTTACGAGCAGTACTTC
- TRBJ2-2 TRBV5-4 once CASSLVGSGLYGELFF TGTGCCAGCAGCTTGGTCGGTTCCGGACTTTATGGGGAGCTGTTTTTT
- TRBJ2-2 TRBV27 - CASRTNTGELFF TGTGCCAGCCGCACGAACACCGGGGAGCTGTTTTTT
- TRBJ2-1 TRBV5-4 - CASSLAEVYNEQFF TGTGCCAGCAGCTTGGCCGAAGTCTACAATGAGCAGTTCTTC
- TRBJ2-3 TRBV29-1 - CSVEGRSDTQYF TGCAGCGTTGAGGGCCGGTCAGATACGCAGTATTTT
- TRBJ2-3 TRBV27 - CASSLSTRDTQYF TGTGCCAGCAGTTTGTCGACGAGGGATACGCAGTATTTT
- TRBJ2-3 TRBV7-9 - CASSFPSEDTQYF TGTGCCAGCAGCTTTCCTTCTGAAGATACGCAGTATTTT
- TRBJ2-5 TRBV5-6 - CASSSRGWLETQYF TGTGCCAGCAGCTCCAGGGGATGGCTGGAGACCCAGTACTTC
- TRBJ1-5 TRBV6-1 - CASRSGGNNQPQHF TGTGCCAGCAGGAGTGGCGGTAACAATCAGCCCCAGCATTTT
- TRBJ1-2 TRBV11-2 few CASSLFGIDGYTF TGTGCCAGCAGCTTATTTGGGATCGATGGCTACACCTTC
TRBD2 TRBJ2-1 TRBV29-1 - CSVLGLAGGIPYNEQFF TGCAGCGTTCTCGGACTAGCGGGAGGGATTCCCTACAATGAGCAGTTCTTC
TRBD1 TRBJ2-2 TRBV4-1 once CASSQDRTGPSAGELFF TGCGCCAGCAGCCAAGATAGGACAGGGCCGAGCGCCGGGGAGCTGTTTTTT
- TRBJ2-2 TRBV4-1 once CASSQMGAGELFF TGCGCCAGCAGCCAAATGGGAGCCGGGGAGCTGTTTTTT
- TRBJ1-1 TRBV28 - CASSAGLGYATEAFF TGTGCCAGCAGTGCGGGGCTGGGGTACGCAACTGAAGCTTTCTTT
- TRBJ2-1 TRBV4-1 - CASSQEIGFDEQFF TGCGCCAGCAGCCAAGAAATAGGGTTCGATGAGCAGTTCTTC
- TRBJ2-2 TRBV7-6 - CASSFRSRGDGELFF TGTGCCAGCAGCTTTAGGTCGCGGGGTGACGGGGAGCTGTTTTTT
- TRBJ2-7 TRBV18 - CASSPRDPVTYEQYF TGTGCCAGCTCACCACGGGACCCTGTTACCTACGAGCAGTACTTC
- TRBJ2-7 TRBV20-1 - CSARTGNEQYF TGCAGTGCTAGAACCGGGAACGAGCAGTACTTC
- TRBJ1-4 TRBV4-1 - CASSQTEGLGEKLFF TGCGCCAGCAGCCAAACCGAAGGTTTGGGGGAAAAACTGTTTTTT
- TRBJ2-7 TRBV4-3 - CASSQGMGLGYEQYF TGCGCCAGCAGCCAAGGTATGGGACTGGGCTACGAGCAGTACTTC
TRBD2 TRBJ2-1 TRBV4-1 - CASSQDGGEGPLSYNEQFF TGCGCCAGCAGCCAAGACGGGGGGGAGGGTCCCCTCTCCTACAATGAGCAGTTCTTC
TRBD1 TRBJ2-7 TRBV27 - CASSWGTGPYEQYF TGTGCCAGCAGTTGGGGGACAGGACCCTACGAGCAGTACTTC
- TRBJ1-3 TRBV19 - CASSDVTAGAGNTIYF TGTGCCAGTAGTGACGTGACGGCCGGGGCGGGAAACACCATATATTTT
- TRBJ2-2 TRBV2 - CASSPVVGELFF TGTGCCAGCAGTCCAGTCGTCGGGGAGCTGTTTTTT
- TRBJ2-1 TRBV7-9 - CASSFGTPNEQFF TGTGCCAGCAGCTTCGGCACCCCCAATGAGCAGTTCTTC
- TRBJ2-7 TRBV11-2 - CASSPRPGQFYEQYF TGTGCCAGCAGCCCTAGGCCGGGACAATTCTACGAGCAGTACTTC
TRBD2 TRBJ2-7 TRBV6-5 - CASGGTSANEQYF TGTGCCAGCGGGGGGACTAGCGCCAACGAGCAGTACTTC
- TRBJ1-5 TRBV7-8 once CASSLTDSPSNQPQHF TGTGCCAGCAGCTTAACAGACAGCCCCAGCAATCAGCCCCAGCATTTT
- TRBJ1-1 TRBV7-6 - CASTGRLGMNTEAFF TGTGCCAGCACCGGAAGATTGGGAATGAACACTGAAGCTTTCTTT
TRBD1 TRBJ2-7 TRBV30 once CVLRGQGRTYEQYF TGTGTCCTAAGGGGACAGGGCCGCACCTACGAGCAGTACTTC
- TRBJ1-1 TRBV19 - CASSKGTLMNTEAFF TGTGCCAGTAGTAAGGGAACGCTTATGAACACTGAAGCTTTCTTT
TRBD1 TRBJ2-7 TRBV27 - CASSFQGANEQYF TGTGCCAGCAGTTTTCAGGGGGCGAACGAGCAGTACTTC
TRBD1 TRBJ2-7 TRBV10-3 once CAARGPAEDVEQYF TGTGCCGCTAGGGGGCCCGCCGAGGATGTCGAGCAGTACTTC
- TRBJ2-7 TRBV5-1 - CASSEKTVSYEQYF TGCGCCAGCAGCGAGAAGACAGTCTCCTACGAGCAGTACTTC
TRBD1 TRBJ2-7 TRBV27 - CASRRRGGTGGYEQYF TGTGCCAGCAGGCGACGAGGGGGGACAGGGGGGTACGAGCAGTACTTC
TRBD2 TRBJ2-3 TRBV27 - CASSLGTSGRIAAQYF TGTGCCAGCAGTTTAGGGACTAGCGGGAGGATTGCCGCGCAGTATTTT
- TRBJ1-2 TRBV20-1 - CSASKDGYTF TGCAGTGCTAGTAAAGACGGCTACACCTTC
- TRBJ1-1 TRBV5-1 - CASSLGDGLNTEAFF TGCGCCAGCAGCTTGGGAGACGGCCTGAACACTGAAGCTTTCTTT
TRBD2 TRBJ2-3 TRBV7-9 - CASSPPGLAGSAQYF TGTGCCAGCAGCCCGCCGGGACTAGCGGGAAGCGCGCAGTATTTT
- TRBJ2-1 TRBV7-2 - CASSLFDNHNEQFF TGTGCCAGCAGCTTATTCGACAACCACAATGAGCAGTTCTTC
- TRBJ2-6 TRBV18 - CASSPTPGQSSGANVLTF TGTGCCAGCTCACCGACTCCGGGACAAAGCTCTGGGGCCAACGTCCTGACTTTC
- TRBJ2-1 TRBV6-1 - CASRYNEQFF TGTGCCAGCCGATACAATGAGCAGTTCTTC
- TRBJ2-1 TRBV7-2 - CASSYPTGRNEQFF TGTGCCAGCAGCTACCCGACAGGGAGGAATGAGCAGTTCTTC
TRBD1 TRBJ2-7 TRBV4-1 - CASSQDTGTASYEQYF TGCGCCAGCAGCCAAGATACCGGGACAGCCTCCTACGAGCAGTACTTC
- TRBJ2-7 TRBV6-1 - CASSEAEVGREAGSYEQYF TGTGCCAGCAGTGAAGCCGAGGTTGGCCGGGAAGCGGGTTCCTACGAGCAGTACTTC
- TRBJ1-3 TRBV6-5 few CASSSRGVNTIYF TGTGCCAGCAGCAGTCGGGGGGTTAACACCATATATTTT
- TRBJ1-2 TRBV19 - CAILDPGRSYGYTF TGTGCCATTCTAGACCCGGGGCGCAGCTATGGCTACACCTTC
- TRBJ2-3 TRBV6-1 - CASKDSLHTDTQYF TGTGCCAGCAAAGACAGCCTCCATACAGATACGCAGTATTTT
- TRBJ2-1 TRBV7-9 few CASSLSPRDEQFF TGTGCCAGCAGCTTAAGCCCGCGCGATGAGCAGTTCTTC